This is a list of T cell receptor beta chains from one sample in a study of T cells in Graves' hyperthyroidism and ophthalmopathy. Via MiXCR, TCRdb re-called the multiplex PCR reads, giving one row per CDR3 protein. The sample carries approximately 400,000 distinct CDR3 sequences, roughly 14% recorded once. Sample: blood. Receptors were obtained from a woman under 30 with Graves' hyperthyroidism. The CDR3 runs from the conserved cysteine through the conserved F or W. The D gene is left open where the match is weak. Clone sizes are given selectively: once, few, many, or a class where the clone is expanded.

14	TRBV12-3/TRBV12-4	NA	NA	TRBJ2-7	CASSTRDTPYEQYF	TGTGCCAGCAGTACCCGGGACACACCCTACGAGCAGTACTTC
14	TRBV20-1	TRBD2	NA	TRBJ2-5	CSASALAGVETQYF	TGCAGTGCTAGCGCGCTAGCGGGAGTCGAGACCCAGTACTTC
14	TRBV5-1	NA	NA	TRBJ1-2	CASRQEGTNGGYTF	TGCGCCAGCAGACAAGAGGGGACCAACGGGGGCTACACCTTC
16	TRBV4-2	NA	few	TRBJ2-1	CASSHEGGNSYNEQFF	TGTGCCAGCAGCCACGAGGGGGGGAATTCCTACAATGAGCAGTTCTTC
14	TRBV7-8	NA	many	TRBJ2-7	CASRGSGGRHEQYF	TGTGCCAGCAGGGGTTCTGGGGGGCGCCACGAGCAGTACTTC
16	TRBV9	NA	few	TRBJ2-1	CASSVTDGTRLNEQFF	TGTGCCAGCAGCGTAACCGACGGCACTAGGCTCAATGAGCAGTTCTTC
14	TRBV6-2/TRBV6-3	NA	many	TRBJ1-1	CASSRPTLNTEAFF	TGTGCCAGCAGTCGGCCAACTTTGAACACTGAAGCTTTCTTT
14	TRBV20-1	NA	many	TRBJ2-6	CSARGGSGANVLTF	TGCAGTGCTCGGGGCGGGTCTGGGGCCAACGTCCTGACTTTC
14	TRBV6-1	NA	many	TRBJ1-1	CASSVQGAVTEAFF	TGTGCCAGCAGTGTACAGGGAGCCGTCACTGAAGCTTTCTTT
16	TRBV5-1	NA	NA	TRBJ2-1	CASSLVASSSYNEQFF	TGCGCCAGCAGCTTGGTTGCCTCGAGCTCCTACAATGAGCAGTTCTTC
15	TRBV6-1	NA	many	TRBJ1-2	CASRNDRILSGGYTF	TGTGCCAGCAGAAACGACAGGATTCTTTCGGGCGGCTACACCTTC
17	TRBV20-1	TRBD2	many	TRBJ2-1	CSALGTSGGASYNEQFF	TGCAGTGCCCTCGGGACTAGCGGGGGAGCCTCCTACAATGAGCAGTTCTTC
12	TRBV20-1	NA	many	TRBJ2-3	CSARPSTDTQYF	TGCAGTGCTAGACCCAGCACAGATACGCAGTATTTT
14	TRBV11-2	NA	many	TRBJ1-1	CASSLVGTNTEAFF	TGTGCCAGCAGCTTAGTCGGGACGAACACTGAAGCTTTCTTT
16	TRBV5-1	TRBD2	many	TRBJ2-1	CASSLYGTSGYNEQFF	TGCGCCAGCAGCTTATATGGGACTAGCGGATACAATGAGCAGTTCTTC
13	TRBV19	NA	NA	TRBJ1-2	CASTEQGVYGYTF	TGTGCCAGTACCGAACAGGGAGTCTATGGCTACACCTTC
12	TRBV27	NA	many	TRBJ2-3	CASSPSADTQYF	TGTGCCAGCAGCCCCTCAGCGGATACGCAGTATTTT
16	TRBV28	NA	many	TRBJ1-1	CASSLVGRTVNTEAFF	TGTGCCAGCAGTTTGGTTGGTAGGACGGTGAACACTGAAGCTTTCTTT
16	TRBV5-6	NA	NA	TRBJ2-1	CASSLYRTGGTNEQFF	TGTGCCAGCAGCTTGTATCGGACAGGAGGGACCAATGAGCAGTTCTTC
16	TRBV5-1	TRBD1	few	TRBJ1-3	CASSDGQGVAGNTIYF	TGCGCCAGCAGCGACGGACAGGGGGTTGCTGGAAACACCATATATTTT
15	TRBV6-1	TRBD2	NA	TRBJ2-7	CASSQAGGNYNEQYF	TGTGCCAGCAGTCAAGCGGGAGGGAACTACAACGAGCAGTACTTC
17	TRBV7-6	TRBD2	many	TRBJ2-7	CASSGTRTSGATYEQYF	TGTGCCAGCAGCGGTACCCGGACTAGCGGGGCAACCTACGAGCAGTACTTC
13	TRBV12-3/TRBV12-4	TRBD1	few	TRBJ2-2	CASTQTGDEELFF	TGTGCCAGCACCCAGACAGGGGACGAGGAGCTGTTTTTT
15	TRBV18	NA	many	TRBJ1-4	CASSPLSGSNEKLFF	TGTGCCAGCTCACCATTAAGTGGAAGTAATGAAAAACTGTTTTTT
14	TRBV5-1	NA	NA	TRBJ1-1	CASSLGAGATEAFF	TGCGCCAGCAGCTTGGGGGCGGGGGCCACTGAAGCTTTCTTT
15	TRBV7-9	TRBD2	many	TRBJ2-7	CASGLAGSSSYEQYF	TGTGCCAGCGGACTAGCGGGATCGAGCTCCTACGAGCAGTACTTC
14	TRBV14	TRBD1	few	TRBJ1-6	CASSATGFGSPLHF	TGTGCCAGCAGCGCGACAGGGTTTGGTTCACCCCTCCACTTT
12	TRBV7-9	NA	many	TRBJ1-5	CASSLGLEAQHF	TGTGCCAGCAGCTTAGGATTAGAAGCCCAGCATTTT
13	TRBV6-2/TRBV6-3	NA	many	TRBJ1-1	CASSLGQLNEAFF	TGTGCCAGCAGTTTAGGGCAGCTTAATGAAGCTTTCTTT
13	TRBV5-5	NA	few	TRBJ2-7	CASSLALVGQQYF	TGTGCCAGCAGCTTGGCCCTAGTAGGCCAGCAGTACTTC
14	TRBV2	TRBD2	many	TRBJ2-5	CASRKTSDSGTQYF	TGTGCCAGCAGGAAGACTAGCGACTCGGGTACCCAGTACTTC
14	TRBV6-1	TRBD1	many	TRBJ1-2	CASPGQTTWYGYTF	TGTGCCAGCCCGGGACAGACTACTTGGTATGGCTACACCTTC
13	TRBV29-1	TRBD2	NA	TRBJ2-5	CSETSEGYGTQYF	TGCAGCGAAACTAGCGAGGGATATGGGACCCAGTACTTC
15	TRBV2	NA	NA	TRBJ1-4	CASTTGYSTNEKLFF	TGTGCCAGCACCACAGGGTATTCAACTAATGAAAAACTGTTTTTT
16	TRBV6-8	TRBD1	few	TRBJ2-3	CASSRARGQGRDTQYF	TGTGCCAGCAGCCGTGCCCGGGGACAGGGAAGGGATACGCAGTATTTT
14	TRBV20-1	TRBD1	NA	TRBJ2-7	CSATPGQGSYEQYF	TGCAGTGCTACTCCGGGACAGGGGAGCTACGAGCAGTACTTC
14	TRBV4-1	TRBD1	few	TRBJ1-1	CASSPRAGGTEAFF	TGCGCCAGCAGCCCCCGGGCAGGGGGCACTGAAGCTTTCTTT
15	TRBV18	NA	many	TRBJ2-1	CASSPRNRERSEQFF	TGTGCCAGCTCACCACGTAACAGGGAGCGTAGTGAGCAGTTCTTC
14	TRBV18	TRBD1	many	TRBJ2-5	CASSPRDRAETQYF	TGTGCCAGCTCACCACGGGACAGGGCGGAGACCCAGTACTTC
15	TRBV20-1	TRBD1	many	TRBJ1-6	CSARRQGVGNSPLHF	TGCAGTGCTAGAAGACAGGGGGTCGGCAATTCACCCCTCCACTTT
14	TRBV28	NA	few	TRBJ1-4	CASSFEQPNEKLFF	TGTGCCAGCAGTTTTGAACAGCCTAATGAAAAACTGTTTTTT
13	TRBV5-1	NA	many	TRBJ2-5	CASSWTERGTQYF	TGCGCCAGCAGTTGGACGGAGAGGGGGACCCAGTACTTC
15	TRBV2	NA	few	TRBJ1-2	CASSEETEDIYGYTF	TGTGCCAGCAGTGAAGAAACGGAAGATATCTATGGCTACACCTTC
17	TRBV4-2	NA	NA	TRBJ2-7	CASSQESTGYPIYEQYF	TGTGCCAGCAGCCAAGAGAGTACGGGGTATCCGATCTACGAGCAGTACTTC
18	TRBV5-1	TRBD2	NA	TRBJ2-1	CASSLGAGGPSDYNEQFF	TGCGCCAGCAGCTTGGGAGCGGGAGGGCCCAGCGACTACAATGAGCAGTTCTTC
16	TRBV7-9	NA	few	TRBJ1-4	CASSLATGPNNEKLFF	TGTGCCAGCAGCTTAGCTACAGGCCCAAATAATGAAAAACTGTTTTTT
15	TRBV27	TRBD1	few	TRBJ1-5	CASSLGTGGSQPQHF	TGTGCCAGCAGTTTAGGGACAGGGGGGAGTCAGCCCCAGCATTTT
15	TRBV7-9	NA	NA	TRBJ1-2	CASSTRQEWIYGYTF	TGTGCCAGCAGCACCCGACAGGAATGGATCTATGGCTACACCTTC
17	TRBV5-6	NA	many	TRBJ1-6	CASSPYARGSYNSPLHF	TGTGCCAGCAGCCCCTATGCCCGGGGGTCCTATAATTCACCCCTCCACTTT
14	TRBV12-3/TRBV12-4	NA	many	TRBJ1-4	CASSRRPGNEKLFF	TGTGCCAGCAGTAGACGGCCGGGGAATGAAAAACTGTTTTTT
14	TRBV4-3	NA	many	TRBJ1-6	CASSQTLLGQPLHF	TGCGCCAGCAGCCAAACCCTGCTGGGACAACCCCTCCACTTT
12	TRBV6-6	NA	many	TRBJ1-1	CASSYLNTEAFF	TGTGCCAGCAGTTACTTGAACACTGAAGCTTTCTTT
15	TRBV24-1	NA	few	TRBJ2-2	CATTSWGRLTGELFF	TGTGCCACCACCTCGTGGGGGCGACTCACCGGGGAGCTGTTTTTT
17	TRBV15	NA	NA	TRBJ1-2	CATRRDKGRGYNYGYTF	TGTGCCACCAGGAGAGATAAGGGACGAGGGTACAACTATGGCTACACCTTC
14	TRBV20-1	TRBD2	many	TRBJ2-5	CSASSLAGAETQYF	TGCAGTGCTAGTAGCCTAGCGGGAGCAGAGACCCAGTACTTC
15	TRBV25-1	NA	NA	TRBJ2-7	CASSDPGQPSYEQYF	TGTGCCAGCAGTGACCCGGGACAACCCTCCTACGAGCAGTACTTC
14	TRBV12-3/TRBV12-4	NA	many	TRBJ1-1	CASRRGGLDTEAFF	TGTGCCAGCAGGCGAGGGGGTCTGGACACTGAAGCTTTCTTT
15	TRBV9	TRBD1	few	TRBJ1-2	CASSVDGTGGYGYTF	TGTGCCAGCAGCGTTGACGGGACAGGGGGATATGGCTACACCTTC
15	TRBV4-1	TRBD2	NA	TRBJ2-1	CASSQDPRGGNEQFF	TGCGCCAGCAGCCAAGATCCACGGGGGGGCAATGAGCAGTTCTTC
13	TRBV7-9	NA	NA	TRBJ1-2	CASSLFSAVGYTF	TGTGCCAGCAGCCTTTTCTCGGCCGTGGGCTACACCTTC